This T cell receptor (beta chain) emerged from a study of CD8+ T cells in alopecia areata. A remark on this clone: The antigen is undetermined.

Study-wide results and caveats: Compared with normal scalp, lesional scalp had higher clonality and more expanded CD8+ clones. Scalp clonality and expanded CD8+ clones among the top 100 showed significant decreases with tofacitinib. TCR sharing was clearer in mice than between patients, perhaps partly owing to patient HLA diversity.

Extraction of RNA preceded its reverse transcription into cDNA, which served as the sequencing template. Some clones are missing from TCRdb's copy, which holds only in-frame ones; the method was immunoSEQ multiplex PCR. The sample contains approximately 180,000 clones, roughly 60% of which appear only once. As for treatment: oral pan-JAK inhibitor, 5-10 mg twice daily. Lesional scalp punch biopsies and peripheral blood came from alopecia areata patients. Trimming took off 0 bases at V and 9 bases at J, with 10 bases between the two ends. The CDR3 has 13 residues. The V gene's germline CDR1 is SGHNT and CDR2 YYREEE (reference sequence).

This receptor was taken from a human donor with alopecia areata. The sequencing here drew on CD4+ T cells sorted from blood, taken at week 24, from a patient treated with tofacitinib. The genes are TRBV5-4 and TRBJ2-1; D ambiguous. This CDR3 is CASSLVSDGEQFF. Here the CDR3 DNA reads TGTGCCAGCAGCTTGGTTTCTGACGGTGAGCAGTTCTTC.